A selection of T cell receptor beta chains follows, all from one sample in a study of neoadjuvant nivolumab and ipilimumab in lung cancer. Sequencing was performed with immunoSEQ multiplex PCR; in TCRdb, only in-frame clones are kept and a portion is missing. The repertoire has approximately 23,000 clones, about four fifths of them found once; the top ten carry 20% to 25%. Here the sequenced sample was peripheral blood, taken before neoadjuvant nivolumab, alone or with ipilimumab. Receptors originate from an adult with non-small cell lung cancer. CDR3s include the opening cysteine and the closing phenylalanine or tryptophan. The D gene is left open where the match is weak. Size tells how often a clone was seen (once, few, many) or the class of an expanded clone, and some rows leave it out.

V	J	D	size	DNA	CDR3
TRBV11-2	TRBJ1-2	TRBD1	.	TGTGCCAGCAGCTCCGGACAGGGTGGATATGGCTACACCTTC	CASSSGQGGYGYTF
TRBV9	TRBJ2-7	TRBD1	few	TGTGCCAGCAGCGAGGGACAGGGATGGTCCTACGAGCAGTACTTC	CASSEGQGWSYEQYF
TRBV19	TRBJ2-5	.	.	TGTGCCAGTTCAGGCTACCCGCGGGAGACCCAGTACTTC	CASSGYPRETQYF
TRBV30	TRBJ2-7	.	.	TGTGCCTGGAGCGGGAGCGCTCGACTAGAGCAGTACTTC	CAWSGSARLEQYF
TRBV7-8	TRBJ1-2	.	.	TGTGCCAGCAGGACAGACCTGAACTATGGCTACACCTTC	CASRTDLNYGYTF
TRBV2	TRBJ1-1	.	few	TGTGCCAGCAGTGAAGAACAGGAGACTGAAGCTTTCTTT	CASSEEQETEAFF
TRBV5-6	TRBJ2-1	.	.	TGTGCCAGCAGCCCTATAGCGGACAATGAGCAGTTCTTC	CASSPIADNEQFF
TRBV5-1	TRBJ2-7	TRBD2	.	TGCGCCAGCAGCTTGGAAGTAGCGGGAGGACCCTACGAGCAGTACTTC	CASSLEVAGGPYEQYF
TRBV6-1	TRBJ2-7	.	.	TGTGCCAGCAGAGGGGCCAGCCTCTCCTACGAGCAGTACTTC	CASRGASLSYEQYF
TRBV2	TRBJ2-2	TRBD1	.	TGTGCCAGCAGTGCCTCGACAGGGACCGGGGAGCTGTTTTTT	CASSASTGTGELFF
TRBV11-3	TRBJ2-2	.	.	TGTGCCAGCACAATGGGGACTGATGGGGAGCTGTTTTTT	CASTMGTDGELFF
TRBV7-2	TRBJ1-5	.	.	TGTGCCAGCAGCTTAGGGGGAGAGCATCAGCCCCAGCATTTT	CASSLGGEHQPQHF
TRBV29-1	TRBJ2-3	.	once	TGCAGCGTTGTCCCAGTTGGTACGCAGTATTTT	CSVVPVGTQYF
TRBV4-1	TRBJ2-7	TRBD2	.	TGCGCCAGCCGAACGGTAGCGGGGGCGGGCGAGCAGTACTTC	CASRTVAGAGEQYF
TRBV11-3	TRBJ1-3	.	.	TGTGCCAGCAGCTTATCAGGGCTGGATGGAAACACCATATATTTT	CASSLSGLDGNTIYF
TRBV7-3	TRBJ2-1	TRBD2	once	TGTGCCAGCAGCTTATTGGGGGAGGGATACAATGAGCAGTTCTTC	CASSLLGEGYNEQFF
TRBV7-3	TRBJ2-1	TRBD2	.	TGTGCCAGCAGCTTTCAAAGCGGGAGAATCTTCGATGAGCAGTTCTTC	CASSFQSGRIFDEQFF
TRBV11-3	TRBJ2-1	.	.	TGTGCCAGCAGCTTACGCCGGAGCTCCTACAATGAGCAGTTCTTC	CASSLRRSSYNEQFF
TRBV6-5	TRBJ1-2	.	.	TGTGCCAGCAGCCCCGGTGCGGTAGGCTACACCTTC	CASSPGAVGYTF
TRBV10-3	TRBJ1-2	TRBD1	once	TGTGCCATCAGTGAGGCCGGGACAGGAGCTAACTATGGCTACACCTTC	CAISEAGTGANYGYTF
TRBV19	TRBJ1-1	TRBD1	few	TGTGCCAGTATCAGGGGGCGAGGGCTGAACACTGAAGCTTTCTTT	CASIRGRGLNTEAFF
TRBV4-3	TRBJ1-5	.	.	TGCGCCAGCAGCTCCCACGCAGGGGCAAGAGATCAGCCCCAGCATTTT	CASSSHAGARDQPQHF
TRBV6-4	TRBJ1-2	TRBD1	.	TGTGCCAGCAGTGCCCTCGGGGGACAGAGCCTCTATGGCTACACCTTC	CASSALGGQSLYGYTF
TRBV30	TRBJ1-1	TRBD1	.	TGTGCCTGGGCACGGGACAGAATAACTGAAGCTTTCTTT	CAWARDRITEAFF
TRBV11-3	TRBJ1-5	.	once	TGTGCCAGCAGCCTACAGTTCGGTCAGCCCCAGCATTTT	CASSLQFGQPQHF
TRBV5-1	TRBJ2-5	TRBD2	once	TGCGCCAGCAGCTTGGATCCTAGCGGGAAAGAGACCCAGTACTTC	CASSLDPSGKETQYF
TRBV6-5	TRBJ1-1	TRBD1	.	TGTGCCAGCAGTTCCAGGGGGAGGAACACTGAAGCTTTCTTT	CASSSRGRNTEAFF
TRBV18	TRBJ1-1	.	.	TGTGCCAGCTCACCGGACAGTACCATGAACACTGAAGCTTTCTTT	CASSPDSTMNTEAFF
TRBV7-8	TRBJ2-1	.	.	TGTGCCAGCAGCTTAGACGGGAGCGACAGACTCTTC	CASSLDGSDRLF
TRBV6-1	TRBJ2-1	TRBD2	few	TGTGCCAGCAGTGAGGCCCCAACTAGCGGGGCTTACAATGAGCAGTTCTTC	CASSEAPTSGAYNEQFF
TRBV30	TRBJ2-2	.	.	TGTGCCTGGAGCCCTAGAGGTCGGCCGCTTTCCACCGGGGAGCTGTTTTTT	CAWSPRGRPLSTGELFF
TRBV6-6	TRBJ1-2	TRBD1	.	TGTGCCAGCAGTTACAGGGGGCGAGGAGACTATGGCTACACCTTC	CASSYRGRGDYGYTF
TRBV5-1	TRBJ1-4	.	.	TGCGCCAGCAGCTTGGAAACGGGGACTAATGAAAAACTGTTTTTT	CASSLETGTNEKLFF
TRBV4-1	TRBJ1-2	TRBD1	.	TGCGCCAGCAGCCAAGATGTAGGACAGGGCTATGGCTACACCTTC	CASSQDVGQGYGYTF
TRBV14	TRBJ1-5	.	.	TGTGCCAGCAGCCTGGGTGATCAGCCCCAGCATTTT	CASSLGDQPQHF
TRBV9	TRBJ2-7	TRBD2	.	TGTGCCAGCAGCCCTCGACTAGCGAACTACGAGCAGTACTTC	CASSPRLANYEQYF
TRBV5-4	TRBJ2-6	.	.	TGTGCCAGCAGCTTAGGGAGCATCCCCTCTGGGGCCAACGTCCTGACTTTC	CASSLGSIPSGANVLTF
TRBV7-8	TRBJ2-2	TRBD1	.	TGTGCCAGCAGGGGGGACAGGGGGAACACCGGGGAGCTGTTTTTT	CASRGDRGNTGELFF
TRBV5-1	TRBJ2-5	.	.	TGCGCCAGCAGCTTGGTCGGGGTAGGGGAGACCCAGTACTTC	CASSLVGVGETQYF
TRBV11-3	TRBJ2-5	.	.	TGTGCCAGCAGCGGGAAAGCGGGCGAGTACCAAGAGACCCAGTACTTC	CASSGKAGEYQETQYF
TRBV5-1	TRBJ2-1	.	.	TGCGCCAGCAGCTTTGAGGGGAGGTCCTACAATGAGCAGTTCTTC	CASSFEGRSYNEQFF
TRBV5-8	TRBJ2-5	.	once	TGTGCCAGCAGCTTGAACGTTGGTGGGACTCGACAAGAGACCCAGTACTTC	CASSLNVGGTRQETQYF
TRBV6-1	TRBJ2-7	TRBD1	few	TGTGCCAGCAGTGAACTACAGGGGGTAGGCGAGCAGTACTTC	CASSELQGVGEQYF
TRBV6-5	TRBJ2-2	.	.	TGTGCCAGCAGTTACGAGGGATCAACGGCCGGGGAGCTGTTTTTT	CASSYEGSTAGELFF
TRBV2	TRBJ2-6	.	.	TGTGCCAGCAGTGAGACAAGGGCTGGGGCCAACGTCCTGACTTTC	CASSETRAGANVLTF
TRBV5-1	TRBJ1-4	TRBD1	.	TGCGCCAGCAGCTTGAACAGGGGGGAGATTAATGAAAAACTGTTTTTT	CASSLNRGEINEKLFF
TRBV6-1	TRBJ2-5	.	once	TGTGCCAGCAGTGTGCTAATAGCTTCGGAGACCCAGTACTTC	CASSVLIASETQYF